Presented here are 9 T cell receptor beta chains from one specimen sequenced in a study of blood T cell repertoires in COVID-19. Clones were read by immunoSEQ multiplex PCR, and TCRdb kept only the in-frame ones, dropping some. Of more than 250,000 clones listed, approximately 85% were seen once; the top ten hold approximately 5%. The sequencing sample was made of peripheral blood. The source is a man between 50 and 59 years old with active or convalescent COVID-19.

The table lists this clone with a few counts. The genes are TRBV4-3 and TRBJ1-5; D gene ambiguous. Germline CDR1 and CDR2: LGHNA and YSLEER. With 0 bases removed from V and 6 bases from J, the gap between germline ends came to 9 bases. This CDR3 region has 14 residues. In nucleotides, the CDR3 is TGCGCCAGCAGCCAAGAGACTGCGGGTCAGCCCCAGCATTTT. This encodes CASSQETAGQPQHF.

The rearrangement uses TRBV7-9 and TRBJ1-4; D is perhaps TRBD1 (6 bases). The germline V gene encodes CDR1 SEHNR and CDR2 FQNEAQ (reference sequence). V was trimmed by 5 bases and J by 6 bases, leaving 10 bases between them. There are 13 residues in the CDR3. CDR3 region: CASSIGQYEKLFF. DNA of the CDR3: TGTGCCAGCAGCATAGGACAGTATGAAAAACTGTTTTTT.

This rearrangement joins TRBV28 to TRBJ2-7, with D perhaps TRBD2 (6 bases). The CDR3 has 13 amino acids. Germline V gene data show CDR1 as MDHEN and CDR2 as SYDVKM. V gave up 7 bases and J gave up 6 bases, with 16 bases separating them. CDR3: CASTTSGVGEQYF. The CDR3 DNA reads as TGTGCCAGCACTACCTCGGGAGTGGGCGAGCAGTACTTC.

The J gene is TRBJ1-5, the V gene TRBV7-2; 7 positions match TRBD1. Losses at the gene ends were 4 bases for V and 4 bases for J; bases not matched to a gene: 4. This CDR3 contains 14 residues. The germline gives CDR1 SGHTA, CDR2 FQGNSA. Here the CDR3 DNA reads TGTGCCAGCAGCTCGACAGGGTTTAATCAGCCCCAGCATTTT. Translated, it gives CASSSTGFNQPQHF.

The chain carries TRBV7-9 and TRBJ2-1, with 11 bases aligning to TRBD2. The CDR3 covers 18 residues. Germline-derived CDR1 and CDR2 are SEHNR and FQNEAQ (reference sequence). The V and J ends lost 5 bases and 8 bases, in that order; junction bases with no gene match: 17. The CDR3 loop is CASSPNPGLAAGLDEQFF. The CDR3 DNA is TGTGCCAGCAGCCCCAACCCGGGACTAGCGGCCGGGTTGGATGAGCAGTTCTTC.

The chain uses TRBV2 and TRBJ1-5; D is ambiguous. The CDR3 loop spans 14 amino acids. Trimming shortened V by 2 bases and J by 8 bases, and 13 bases separated the two germline ends. CDR1 is SNHLY, CDR2 FYNNEI, per germline. The CDR3 protein is CASSETRAGEPQHF. CDR3 DNA sequence: TGTGCCAGCAGTGAAACCCGAGCGGGCGAGCCCCAGCATTTT.

The CDR3 DNA reads as TGTGCCATCAGTGAGTTGTCAGGGGAGCAGCCCCAGCATTTT. Protein: CAISELSGEQPQHF. The V gene is TRBV10-3, the J gene TRBJ1-5; possible D gene TRBD1, 6 bases. The CDR3 has 14 residues. CDR1 is ENHRY, CDR2 SYGVKD, per germline. Deletions cut 1 base from V and 7 bases from J, with 11 bases between.

The chain links TRBV6-6 to TRBJ2-7, with 12 bases lining up with TRBD2. Germline values: CDR1 MNHNY, CDR2 SVGAGI (reference sequence). V shed 5 bases, J shed 5 bases, and the junction held 4 bases outside the gene matches. The CDR3 spans 14 residues. CDR3 residues: CASSRLAGENEQYF. In DNA form, the CDR3 reads TGTGCCAGCAGTAGACTAGCGGGAGAAAACGAGCAGTACTTC.

The chain couples TRBV24-1 to TRBJ2-1; D is possibly TRBD2 (7 bases). Trimming took 9 bases from V and 5 from J, leaving 25 bases between them. This CDR3 has 17 amino acids. Germline lookup yields CDR1 KGHDR and CDR2 SFDVKD. CDR3: CATGRGLGGGGHNEQFF. CDR3 DNA sequence: TGTGCCACCGGCCGCGGATTGGGGGGAGGGGGGCACAATGAGCAGTTCTTC.